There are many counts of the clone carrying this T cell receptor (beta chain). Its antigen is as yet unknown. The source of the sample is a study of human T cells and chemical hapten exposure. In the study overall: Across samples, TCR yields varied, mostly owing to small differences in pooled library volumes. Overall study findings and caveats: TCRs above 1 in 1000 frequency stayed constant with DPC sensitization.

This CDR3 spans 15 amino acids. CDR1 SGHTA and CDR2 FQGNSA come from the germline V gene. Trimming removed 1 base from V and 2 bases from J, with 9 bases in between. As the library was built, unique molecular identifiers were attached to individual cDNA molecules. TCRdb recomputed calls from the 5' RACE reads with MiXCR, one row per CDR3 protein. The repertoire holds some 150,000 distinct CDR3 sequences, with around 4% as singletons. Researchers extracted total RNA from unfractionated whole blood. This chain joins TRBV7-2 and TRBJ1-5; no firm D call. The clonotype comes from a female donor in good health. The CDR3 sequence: CASSLVSQGNQPQHF. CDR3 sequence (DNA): TGTGCCAGCAGCTTAGTTTCCCAGGGCAATCAGCCCCAGCATTTT.